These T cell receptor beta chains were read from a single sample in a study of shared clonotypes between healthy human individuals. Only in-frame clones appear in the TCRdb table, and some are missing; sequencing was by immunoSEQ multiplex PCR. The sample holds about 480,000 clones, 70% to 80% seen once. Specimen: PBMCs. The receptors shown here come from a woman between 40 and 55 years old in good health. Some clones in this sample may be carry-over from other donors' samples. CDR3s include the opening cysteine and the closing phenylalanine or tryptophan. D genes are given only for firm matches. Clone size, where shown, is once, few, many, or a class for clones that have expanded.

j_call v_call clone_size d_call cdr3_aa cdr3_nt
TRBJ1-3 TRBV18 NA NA CASSPQGDSGNTIYF TGTGCCAGCTCACCGCAGGGAGACTCTGGAAACACCATATATTTT
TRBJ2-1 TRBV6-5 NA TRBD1 CASSPQGGPYNEQFF TGTGCCAGCAGCCCTCAAGGGGGCCCCTACAATGAGCAGTTCTTC
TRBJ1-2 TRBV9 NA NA CASSVTGNSYGYTF TGTGCCAGCAGCGTAACAGGGAACAGCTATGGCTACACCTTC
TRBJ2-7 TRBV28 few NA CASSSHGLASYEQYF TGTGCCAGCAGTTCCCACGGGCTAGCCTCCTACGAGCAGTACTTC
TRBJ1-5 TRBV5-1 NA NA CASSFAGGRDQPQHF TGCGCCAGCAGCTTTGCCGGGGGGCGCGATCAGCCCCAGCATTTT
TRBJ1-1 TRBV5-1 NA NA CASSPGGQNTEAFF TGCGCCAGCAGCCCCGGTGGGCAGAACACTGAAGCTTTCTTT
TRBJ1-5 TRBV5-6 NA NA CASSRALRRGQPQHF TGTGCCAGCAGCCGGGCGCTAAGGCGAGGACAGCCCCAGCATTTT
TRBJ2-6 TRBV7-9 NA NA CASSSDSSGANVLTF TGTGCCAGCAGCTCTGACAGTTCTGGGGCCAACGTCCTGACTTTC
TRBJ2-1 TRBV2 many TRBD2 CASSELASGSDEQFF TGTGCCAGCAGTGAATTGGCTAGCGGGAGCGATGAGCAGTTCTTC
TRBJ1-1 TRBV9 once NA CASSVGPDAEAFF TGTGCCAGCAGCGTAGGTCCAGATGCTGAAGCTTTCTTT
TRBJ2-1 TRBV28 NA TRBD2 CASRATSVEQFF TGTGCCAGCAGAGCCACTAGCGTAGAGCAGTTCTTC
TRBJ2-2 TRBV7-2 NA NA CASSAPANTGELFF TGTGCCAGCAGCGCCCCCGCGAACACCGGGGAGCTGTTTTTT
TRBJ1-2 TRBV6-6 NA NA CASSYGGRGYGYTF TGTGCCAGCAGTTACGGGGGGCGCGGTTATGGCTACACCTTC